One and the same sample provided the 30 T cell receptor beta chains below, sequenced in a study of blood T cell repertoires in COVID-19. The assay was immunoSEQ multiplex PCR, and TCRdb's table has in-frame clones only and misses some. This sample carries hundreds of thousands of clones, 87% of them seen once, and the ten largest clones take around 9.3%. The sequencing sample was made of PBMCs or T cells enriched from blood (not recorded which). The receptors here all came from a woman under 30 who had recovered from COVID-19.

The J gene is TRBJ2-1, the V gene TRBV19, with D uncertain. CDR3 length equals 11 residues. V gave up 3 bases and J gave up 8 bases, with 5 bases separating them. The germline V gene has CDR1 LNHDA and CDR2 SQIVND (reference sequence). CDR3 amino acids: CASSIFDEQFF. DNA for the CDR3: TGTGCCAGTAGTATCTTTGATGAGCAGTTCTTC.

The CDR3 sequence is CAWVAGGNTDTQYF. CDR3 coding DNA: TGTGCCTGGGTTGCGGGGGGTAACACAGATACGCAGTATTTT. The chain recombines TRBV30 with TRBJ2-3; 8 nucleotides match TRBD2. Germline CDR1 and CDR2: GTSNPN and SVGIG (reference sequence). CDR3 length: 14 residues. V was pared by 5 bases and J by 2 bases, with 6 bases of the junction left unmatched. Based on the CDR3 plus reference TRBV30 and TRBJ2-3, the full variable domain is SQTIHQWPATLVQPVGSPLSLECTVEGTSNPNLYWYRQAAGRGLQLLFYSVGIGQISSEVPQNLSASRPQDRQFILSSKKLLLSDSGFYLCAWVAGGNTDTQYFGPGTRLTVL.

V usage is TRBV7-2 and J usage is TRBJ2-5; 7 bases align to TRBD2. The V gene's germline CDR1 is SGHTA and CDR2 FQGNSA. J gave up 0 bases and V 5 bases, and 3 bases lay outside the gene matches. This CDR3 is 14 amino acids long. The CDR3 nucleotides are TGTGCCAGCAGCGGAGCGGGATACCAAGAGACCCAGTACTTC. It is translated as CASSGAGYQETQYF.

The chain carries TRBV19 and TRBJ1-5; no definite D call. Germline V gene lookup returns CDR1 LNHDA and CDR2 SQIVND (reference sequence). The CDR3 is made up of 16 amino acids. The V gene lost 1 base and the J gene lost 2 bases, with 12 bases spanning the gap. The CDR3 region is CASSIVYGSGNQPQHF. CDR3 nucleotides: TGTGCCAGTAGTATAGTGTACGGGTCGGGCAATCAGCCCCAGCATTTT.

The V and J genes are TRBV7-8 and TRBJ2-5; D might be TRBD1 (5 bases). From germline, CDR1 is SGHVS and CDR2 FQNEAQ. V was clipped by 3 bases and J by 5 bases, with 13 bases between them. The CDR3 is made up of 14 amino acids. The CDR3 coding sequence is TGTGCCAGCAGCTTGAGCAGGGTTTGGGAGACCCAGTACTTC. It codes for CASSLSRVWETQYF.

The chain combines TRBV7-3 with TRBJ1-1; no clear D. This CDR3 comprises 17 residues. The germline V gene has CDR1 SGHTA and CDR2 FQGTGA. Between the trimmed V and J ends, which lost 5 bases and 11 bases, there was a span of 30 bases. The CDR3 region has the DNA TGTGCCAGCAGCCGAATCACTCGCGCCGAGGGAGAGCTTGGGGCTTTCTTT. It yields the protein CASSRITRAEGELGAFF.

This clone was picked up a small number of times. This chain links TRBV7-9 with TRBJ2-7; TRBD2 matches at 7 bases. V dropped 5 bases and J dropped 6; count of bases not matched to a gene: 10. CDR1 is SEHNR and CDR2 is FQNEAQ in the germline V gene (reference sequence). The CDR3 totals 14 residues. CDR3 sequence: CASSPRLAGSEQYF. The CDR3 region has the DNA TGTGCCAGCAGCCCCAGACTAGCAGGGTCCGAGCAGTACTTC.

The chain combines TRBV28 with TRBJ1-2, with 12 bases matching TRBD1. The V segment lost 5 bases and the J segment 2 bases; nucleotides outside the gene matches: 9. Germline CDR1 MDHEN, CDR2 SYDVKM. The CDR3 runs to 17 residues. CDR3 sequence reads: CASSPPGQGAPNYGYTF. In DNA, the CDR3 is TGTGCCAGCAGTCCTCCGGGACAGGGGGCCCCAAACTATGGCTACACCTTC.

The rearrangement links TRBV10-3 to TRBJ1-4; 11 nucleotides match TRBD1. CDR3 length: 14 amino acids. V shed 4 bases, J shed 8 bases, and the junction held 3 bases outside the gene matches. The V gene's germline CDR1 is ENHRY and CDR2 SYGVKD. In DNA form, the CDR3 reads TGTGCCATCAGTGGGGACAGGGGGACAGAAAAACTGTTTTTT. Encoded protein: CAISGDRGTEKLFF.

The CDR3 DNA is TGTGCCAGCAGTTCTCCCCGACTAGCGAGAAACTACGAGCAGTACTTC. Its translation: CASSSPRLARNYEQYF. The genes are TRBV6-2 or TRBV6-3 and TRBJ2-7; 8 bases line up with TRBD2. Germline V lookup: CDR1 MNHEY, CDR2 SVGEGT. Losses at the gene ends were 4 bases for V and 3 bases for J; bases not matched to a gene: 11. The CDR3 extends over 16 amino acids.

The chain carries TRBV7-9 and TRBJ2-7; TRBD2 matches at 9 bases. J was trimmed by 6 bases and V by 1 base; bases with no gene match: 7. CDR3 length: 15 residues. Looked up from germline, CDR1 is SEHNR and CDR2 is FQNEAQ (reference sequence). CDR3 DNA: TGTGCCAGCAGCTTAGTTGCGGGAGGGCCGGGCGAGCAGTACTTC. Translation: CASSLVAGGPGEQYF.

V is TRBV3-1 (or the pseudogene TRBV3-2) and J is TRBJ2-1; 9 bases match TRBD2. The CDR3 contains 18 residues. CDR1 and CDR2 from the germline V gene are LGHDT and YNNKEL (reference sequence). J gave up 7 bases and V 0 bases, and 13 bases lay outside the gene matches. The CDR3 nucleotides are TGTGCCAGCAGCCAAGAGGGGGAATTAGCGGGAGTGAGAAATGAGCAGTTCTTC. Its protein product is CASSQEGELAGVRNEQFF.

This chain uses TRBV29-1 with TRBJ1-2; maybe TRBD1 (5 bases). V was clipped by 0 bases and J by 7 bases, with 12 bases between them. This CDR3 contains 13 residues. The germline gives CDR1 SQVTM, CDR2 ANQGSEA. The CDR3 here is CSVEDGGAAGYTF. In nucleotides, the CDR3 is TGCAGCGTTGAAGATGGAGGGGCGGCTGGCTACACCTTC.

The chain recombines TRBV20-1 with TRBJ2-3; 11 bases map to TRBD2. Trimming cost V 3 bases and J 6 bases; bases outside gene matches: 11. This CDR3 has 16 amino acids. Germline loops: CDR1 DFQATT, CDR2 SNEGSKA (reference sequence). The CDR3 loop is CSASEASGRLSDTQYF. For the CDR3, the DNA is TGCAGTGCTAGTGAGGCTAGCGGGAGGTTGTCGGATACGCAGTATTTT.

V is TRBV5-1 and J is TRBJ2-7; no clear D. V was clipped by 4 bases and J by 2 bases, with 13 bases between them. CDR3 length: 14 amino acids. The germline gives CDR1 SGHRS, CDR2 YFSETQ. In DNA form, the CDR3 reads TGCGCCAGCAGCCGAGGAACAAAAACCTACGAGCAGTACTTC. Protein: CASSRGTKTYEQYF.

This sequence joins TRBV7-9 and TRBJ2-1, with TRBD1 identical over 8 bases. The CDR3 has 16 amino acids. Germline CDR1 and CDR2: SEHNR and FQNEAQ (reference sequence). Trimming took 5 bases from V and 4 from J; bases not matched to a gene: 10. The CDR3 DNA follows: TGTGCCAGCAGCGGTCGAGACAGGGGTCTTTACAATGAGCAGTTCTTC. Protein product: CASSGRDRGLYNEQFF.

In this sample, this clone turned up once. J is TRBJ2-4 and V is TRBV28; TRBD1 aligns across 7 bases. The CDR3 sequence is 14 residues long. The V and J ends lost 6 bases and 9 bases, in that order; junction bases with no gene match: 11. Germline-derived CDR1 and CDR2 are MDHEN and SYDVKM. The CDR3 nucleotides read TGTGCCAGCAGACCCGGGACAGATAGTGTCATTCAGTACTTC. This codes for CASRPGTDSVIQYF.

This chain's CDR3 is CSVLAPQAPYGYTF. CDR3 DNA sequence: TGCAGCGTTCTGGCACCCCAGGCGCCCTATGGCTACACCTTC. The chain combines TRBV29-1 with TRBJ1-2; D is unclear. V lost 5 bases and J 4 bases, leaving 17 bases between the germline ends. CDR1 is SQVTM and CDR2 is ANQGSEA in the germline V gene. The CDR3 contains 14 residues.

V usage is TRBV19 and J usage is TRBJ1-2; 8 nucleotides align to TRBD1. CDR3 length: 14 amino acids. In germline, CDR1 is LNHDA, CDR2 SQIVND (reference sequence). J lost 8 bases, V lost 3 bases, and 8 bases had no gene match. The CDR3 loop is CASSIIAGGNGYTF. Here the CDR3 DNA reads TGTGCCAGTAGTATTATAGCAGGGGGCAACGGCTACACCTTC. The entire variable domain, with the rest obtained from reference TRBV19 and TRBJ1-2, is as follows: DGGITQSPKYLFRKEGQNVTLSCEQNLNHDAMYWYRQDPGQGLRLIYYSQIVNDFQKGDIAEGYSVSREKKESFPLTVTSAQKNPTAFYLCASSIIAGGNGYTFGSGTRLTVV.

This rearrangement joins TRBV27 to TRBJ2-2; maybe TRBD2 (6 bases). CDR3 length: 15 amino acids. The germline V gene has CDR1 MNHEY and CDR2 SMNVEV (reference sequence). With 3 bases removed from V and 5 bases from J, the gap between germline ends came to 13 bases. The CDR3 protein is CASSFGTGGTGELFF. As DNA, the CDR3 is TGTGCCAGCAGTTTCGGGACTGGAGGGACCGGGGAGCTGTTTTTT.

The chain recombines TRBV18 with TRBJ1-1, with a possible D match to TRBD1 (5 bases). V dropped 10 bases and J dropped 0 bases, with 15 bases sitting between them. CDR1 is KGHSH, CDR2 LQKENI, per germline. This CDR3 is built from 14 residues. CDR3 bases: TGTGCCACCTCCGTGGGGGGGATGAACACTGAAGCTTTCTTT. It encodes CATSVGGMNTEAFF.

The chain carries TRBV7-9 and TRBJ1-2, with D possibly TRBD1 on 6 matching bases. In germline, CDR1 is SEHNR, CDR2 FQNEAQ (reference sequence). The ends were cut back, 2 bases at V and 1 base at J, with 14 bases in the middle. The CDR3 totals 16 residues. The CDR3 sequence: CASSLPGQLINYGYTF. The CDR3 DNA follows: TGTGCCAGCAGCTTACCGGGACAACTTATTAACTATGGCTACACCTTC.

The genes are TRBV7-8 and TRBJ1-3; D gene uncertain. Deletions cut 0 bases from V and 0 bases from J, with 18 bases between. Germline CDR1 SGHVS, CDR2 FQNEAQ. This CDR3 region has 19 residues. CDR3 nucleotide sequence: TGTGCCAGCAGCTTAGCGGCAAATCCGGGAGCCCGCTCTGGAAACACCATATATTTT. Translating gives CASSLAANPGARSGNTIYF.

V usage is TRBV27 and J usage is TRBJ1-2; the match to TRBD1 covers 9 bases. V shed 5 bases and J 1 base; nucleotides not matched to a gene: 11. Germline CDR1 MNHEY, CDR2 SMNVEV (reference sequence). This CDR3 spans 17 amino acids. CDR3 sequence: CASSVRDREKINYGYTF. In nucleotides, the CDR3 is TGTGCCAGCAGTGTCCGGGACAGGGAAAAAATTAACTATGGCTACACCTTC.

V usage is TRBV7-9 and J usage is TRBJ1-3; D gene ambiguous. The germline V gene encodes CDR1 SEHNR and CDR2 FQNEAQ (reference sequence). There are 14 residues in the CDR3. The ends were cut back, 6 bases at V and 2 bases at J, with 11 bases in the middle. The DNA for the CDR3 is TGTGCCAGCAGACCCCAGCGGGCTGGAAACACCATATATTTT. Protein: CASRPQRAGNTIYF.

The V call is TRBV10-1, the J call TRBJ1-1, with 9 positions matching TRBD1. Germline values: CDR1 WNHNN, CDR2 SYGVQD (reference sequence). CDR3 size: 17 residues. Unmatched junction bases numbered 12, after V lost 7 bases and J lost 0 bases. The CDR3 coding sequence is TGCGCCAGCACCCCCCCGGGACAGGGAGATCTGAACACTGAAGCTTTCTTT. It is translated as CASTPPGQGDLNTEAFF.

The CDR3: CASSARLAGSTDTQYF. The CDR3 DNA is TGTGCCAGCAGCGCGAGACTAGCGGGGAGCACAGATACGCAGTATTTT. The chain employs TRBV7-2 and TRBJ2-3; TRBD2 aligns across 11 bases. The germline CDR1 and CDR2 sequences are SGHTA and FQGNSA. The CDR3 consists of 16 residues. The trim removed 5 bases at V and 0 bases at J, leaving 4 bases unmatched.

This chain links TRBV2 with TRBJ2-6, with TRBD1 as a possible D gene (5 bases). Germline V lookup: CDR1 SNHLY, CDR2 FYNNEI. CDR3 length: 17 amino acids. V dropped 4 bases and J dropped 1 base, with 14 bases sitting between them. CDR3 in amino acids: CASSGSRAESGANVLTF. In DNA, the CDR3 is TGTGCCAGCAGTGGATCCAGGGCAGAATCTGGGGCCAACGTCCTGACTTTC.

This clone appeared once. The V call is TRBV18, the J call TRBJ1-6; D might be TRBD1 (6 bases). The CDR3 is 13 amino acids. V was shortened by 2 bases and J by 10 bases, with 9 bases between the two germline ends. CDR1 and CDR2 (germline): KGHSH, LQKENI. The chain's CDR3 is CASSPGGESPLHF. CDR3 DNA sequence: TGTGCCAGCTCACCAGGGGGCGAATCACCCCTCCACTTT.

The rearrangement links TRBV9 to TRBJ1-6, with D hard to call. The CDR3 is 14 residues long. V was cut by 3 bases and J by 4 bases, with 8 bases left in between. Germline V gene data show CDR1 as SGDLS and CDR2 as YYNGEE. The DNA for the CDR3 is TGTGCCAGCAGCGCGACGGAGTATAATTCACCCCTCCACTTT. Translating gives CASSATEYNSPLHF.